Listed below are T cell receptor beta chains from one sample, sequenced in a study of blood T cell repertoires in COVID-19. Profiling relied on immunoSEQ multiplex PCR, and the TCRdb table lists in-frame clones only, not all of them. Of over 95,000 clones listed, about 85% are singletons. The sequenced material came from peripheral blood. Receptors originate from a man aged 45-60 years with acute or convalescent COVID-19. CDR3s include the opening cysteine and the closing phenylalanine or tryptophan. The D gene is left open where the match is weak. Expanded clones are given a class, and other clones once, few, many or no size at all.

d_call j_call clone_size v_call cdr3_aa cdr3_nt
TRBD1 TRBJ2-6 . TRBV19 CASSRQGPSGANVLTF TGTGCCAGCTCAAGACAGGGGCCCTCTGGGGCCAACGTCCTGACTTTC
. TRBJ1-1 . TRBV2 CASSYIQGRGTEAFF TGTGCCAGCAGTTATATCCAGGGCAGGGGCACTGAAGCTTTCTTT
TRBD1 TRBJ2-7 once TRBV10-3 CAISEPTQGYEQYF TGTGCCATCAGTGAGCCGACACAGGGGTACGAGCAGTACTTC
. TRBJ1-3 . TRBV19 CASTREYTIYF TGTGCCAGTACCAGGGAATACACCATATATTTT
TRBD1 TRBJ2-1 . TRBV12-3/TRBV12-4 CASGTGGSNEQFF TGTGCCAGCGGGACAGGGGGGTCCAATGAGCAGTTCTTC
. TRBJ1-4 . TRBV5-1 CASSLDLSPNEKLFF TGCGCCAGCAGCTTGGATCTCTCCCCTAATGAAAAACTGTTTTTT
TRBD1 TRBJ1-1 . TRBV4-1 CASSRRQGSDTEAFF TGCGCCAGCAGCCGCAGACAGGGAAGTGACACTGAAGCTTTCTTT
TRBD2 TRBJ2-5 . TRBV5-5 CASSGTSGGYGYF TGTGCCAGCAGCGGGACTAGCGGGGGGTATGGATACTTC
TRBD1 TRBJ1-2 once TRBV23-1 CASSPDPTDRGNGYTF TGCGCCAGCAGTCCCGACCCAACGGACAGGGGGAATGGCTACACCTTC
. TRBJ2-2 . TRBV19 CASSILGPRLGELFF TGTGCCAGTAGTATATTGGGTCCGAGGCTCGGGGAGCTGTTTTTT
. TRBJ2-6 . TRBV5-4 CASSYTALSGANVLTF TGTGCCAGCAGCTACACAGCCCTCTCTGGGGCCAACGTCCTGACTTTC
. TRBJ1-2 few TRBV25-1 CASSEGGTTGYTF TGTGCCAGCAGTGAAGGCGGGACGACAGGCTACACCTTC
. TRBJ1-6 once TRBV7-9 CASSQGYNSPLHF TGTGCCAGCAGCCAGGGGTATAATTCACCCCTCCACTTT
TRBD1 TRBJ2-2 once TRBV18 CASSPLQGDTGELFF TGTGCCAGCTCACCACTTCAGGGGGACACCGGGGAGCTGTTTTTT
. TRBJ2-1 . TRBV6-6 CASSLLQGYNEQFF TGTGCCAGCAGTCTTCTTCAGGGATACAATGAGCAGTTCTTC
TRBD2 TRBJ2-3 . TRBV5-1 CASSLVSGGVDTQYF TGCGCCAGCAGCTTGGTTAGCGGGGGCGTGGATACGCAGTATTTT
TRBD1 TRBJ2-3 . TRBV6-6 CASSNRGPDTQYF TGTGCCAGCAGTAACAGGGGTCCAGATACGCAGTATTTT
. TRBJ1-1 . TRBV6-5 CAAGKTEAFF TGTGCCGCGGGAAAAACTGAAGCTTTCTTT
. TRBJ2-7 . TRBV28 CASSSTARSYEQYF TGTGCCAGCAGTTCGACAGCCCGCTCCTACGAGCAGTACTTC
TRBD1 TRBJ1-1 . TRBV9 CASSETDRVTEAFF TGTGCCAGCAGCGAAACTGACAGGGTCACTGAAGCTTTCTTT
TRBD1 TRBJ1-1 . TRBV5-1 CASSWGTGGDEAFF TGCGCCAGCAGCTGGGGGACAGGGGGCGATGAGGCTTTCTTT
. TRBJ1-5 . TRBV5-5 CASSLYHTANSNQPQHF TGTGCCAGCAGCTTGTATCACACAGCTAATAGCAATCAGCCCCAGCATTTT
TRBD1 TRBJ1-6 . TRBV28 CASSRTGNSPLHF TGTGCCAGCAGCCGGACAGGCAATTCACCCCTCCACTTT
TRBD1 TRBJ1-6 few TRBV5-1 CASSWTGVDSPLHF TGCGCCAGCAGCTGGACAGGGGTCGATTCACCCCTCCACTTT
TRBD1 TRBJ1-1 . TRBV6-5 CASSYSTRGPTEAFF TGTGCCAGCAGTTACTCGACCAGGGGGCCCACTGAAGCTTTCTTT
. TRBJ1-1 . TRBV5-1 CASSSTLTAEAFF TGCGCCAGCAGCTCGACTCTTACGGCTGAAGCTTTCTTT
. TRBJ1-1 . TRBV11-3 CASSLDSTGNTEAFF TGTGCCAGCAGCTTAGATTCGACAGGGAACACTGAAGCTTTCTTT
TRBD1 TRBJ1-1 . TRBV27 CASSPLGQGAPEAFF TGTGCCAGCAGCCCGTTGGGACAGGGGGCCCCTGAAGCTTTCTTT
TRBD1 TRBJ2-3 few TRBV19 CASSLQGKGADTQYF TGTGCCAGTAGCCTACAGGGGAAGGGGGCAGATACGCAGTATTTT
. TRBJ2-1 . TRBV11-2 CASNRDFRFF TGTGCCAGCAACCGGGACTTCCGGTTCTTC
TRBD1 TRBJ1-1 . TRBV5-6 CASSTSGQGIRTEAFF TGTGCCAGCAGCACCTCGGGACAGGGGATTCGCACTGAAGCTTTCTTT
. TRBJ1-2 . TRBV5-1 CASSPQGPGGYTF TGCGCCAGCAGCCCCCAGGGCCCAGGCGGCTACACCTTC
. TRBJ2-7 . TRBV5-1 CASSLWVGADEQYF TGCGCCAGCAGCTTGTGGGTGGGGGCGGACGAGCAGTACTTC
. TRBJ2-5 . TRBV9 CASSVAGVEETQYF TGTGCCAGCAGCGTAGCGGGGGTGGAGGAGACCCAGTACTTC
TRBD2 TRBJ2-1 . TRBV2 CASSEGLAGGNEQFF TGTGCCAGCAGTGAGGGACTAGCGGGGGGGAATGAGCAGTTCTTC
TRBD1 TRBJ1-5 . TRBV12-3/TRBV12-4 CASRWDRYQPQHF TGTGCCAGCAGATGGGACAGGTATCAGCCCCAGCATTTT
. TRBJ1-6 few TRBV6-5 CASSRTRYNSPLHF TGTGCCAGCAGTCGGACAAGATATAATTCACCCCTCCACTTT
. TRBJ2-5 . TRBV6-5 CASSYFSRVLGETQYF TGTGCCAGCAGTTATTTTTCCAGGGTATTAGGAGAGACCCAGTACTTC
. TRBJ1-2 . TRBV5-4 CASRTPQGEGYTF TGTGCCAGCAGAACACCACAGGGAGAGGGCTACACCTTC
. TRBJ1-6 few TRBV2 CASSGVTTTYNSPLHF TGTGCCAGCAGCGGGGTGACAACCACCTATAATTCACCCCTCCACTTT
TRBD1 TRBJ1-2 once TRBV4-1 CASSLEQGRDYGYTF TGCGCCAGCAGCCTGGAACAGGGGAGAGACTATGGCTACACCTTC
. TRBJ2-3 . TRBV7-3 CASSPGLPDTQYF TGTGCCAGCAGCCCGGGACTGCCAGATACGCAGTATTTT
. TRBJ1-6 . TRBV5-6 CASSLSGVGSPLHF TGTGCCAGCAGTCTGTCGGGTGTCGGGTCACCCCTCCACTTT
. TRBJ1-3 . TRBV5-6 CASSLGQSIYF TGTGCCAGCAGCTTGGGACAGAGCATATATTTT
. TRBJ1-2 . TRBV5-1 CASSLYGTGGYGYTF TGCGCCAGCAGCTTGTACGGGACCGGGGGTTACGGCTACACCTTC
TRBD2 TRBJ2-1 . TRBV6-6 CASSRTSGDYNEQFF TGTGCCAGCAGCCGAACTAGCGGGGACTACAATGAGCAGTTCTTC
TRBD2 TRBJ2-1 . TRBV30 CAWRYSSSGGAYNEQFF TGTGCCTGGAGGTATTCCTCTAGCGGGGGGGCCTACAATGAGCAGTTCTTC
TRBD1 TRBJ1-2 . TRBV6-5 CASSPTGFNYGYTF TGTGCCAGCAGCCCGACAGGGTTTAACTATGGCTACACCTTC
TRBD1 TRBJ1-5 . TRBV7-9 CASSPTTGDQPQHF TGTGCCAGCAGCCCGACGACAGGGGATCAGCCCCAGCATTTT
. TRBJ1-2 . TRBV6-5 CASSQNRESGYGYTF TGTGCCAGCAGTCAGAACCGGGAATCGGGCTATGGCTACACCTTC
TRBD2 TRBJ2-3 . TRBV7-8 CASSPPGEGDTQYF TGTGCCAGCAGCCCGCCCGGGGAGGGAGATACGCAGTATTTT
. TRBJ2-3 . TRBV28 CASSLRTRTDTQYF TGTGCCAGCAGTTTGCGGACTCGCACAGATACGCAGTATTTT
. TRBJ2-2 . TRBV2 CASSGLAGEAGELFF TGTGCCAGCAGTGGACTAGCAGGGGAGGCCGGGGAGCTGTTTTTT
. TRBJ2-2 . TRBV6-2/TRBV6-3 CASSYNVKLENTGELFF TGTGCCAGCAGTTACAACGTCAAACTAGAGAACACCGGGGAGCTGTTTTTT
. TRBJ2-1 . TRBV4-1 CASSQMTGPNEQFF TGCGCCAGCAGCCAAATGACAGGTCCCAATGAGCAGTTCTTC
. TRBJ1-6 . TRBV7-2 CASSLVDAGGSPLHF TGTGCCAGCAGCTTAGTAGACGCCGGGGGTTCACCCCTCCACTTT
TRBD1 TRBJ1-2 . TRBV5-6 CASSLTGIYGYTF TGTGCCAGCAGCCTGACAGGGATCTATGGCTACACCTTC